The next 8 T cell receptor beta chains were all read from a single sample in a study of T cell repertoires in ileal Crohn's disease. Libraries were prepared by immunoSEQ multiplex PCR; TCRdb keeps only in-frame clonotypes and omits some of them. This repertoire shows about 4,000 clones, around three quarters found once; its top ten account for 22%. Sample: ileal tissue. The receptors originated from an adult with Crohn's disease.

The V call is TRBV7-2, the J call TRBJ2-3, with 7 positions matching TRBD1. After removal of 2 bases from V and 10 bases from J, the junction contained 15 bases not matched to a gene. The CDR3 totals 16 residues. Germline V lookup: CDR1 SGHTA, CDR2 FQGNSA. As DNA, the CDR3 is TGTGCCAGCAGCTTAAAGGGGGCCCCTAGGCCTCTTCCGCAGTATTTT. Amino acids: CASSLKGAPRPLPQYF.

This clone showed up just once. This chain uses TRBV11-2 with TRBJ2-7; 9 nucleotides match TRBD1. The germline V gene encodes CDR1 SGHAT and CDR2 FQNNGV. CDR3 size: 17 residues. The ends lost 1 base at V and 9 bases at J; junction bases unmatched: 16. The CDR3 protein is CASSLVGPGQGPSGQYF. The CDR3 DNA reads as TGTGCCAGCAGCTTAGTCGGGCCGGGACAGGGACCTTCCGGGCAGTACTTC.

The chain employs TRBV7-2 and TRBJ2-3, with TRBD2 matching over 8 bases. Trimming cost V 2 bases and J 1 base; bases outside gene matches: 5. CDR3 length: 16 amino acids. Per the germline V gene, CDR1 is SGHTA and CDR2 is FQGNSA. The CDR3 bases are TGTGCCAGCAGCTTACAGGCGGGGGGCGGCACAGATACGCAGTATTTT. It encodes CASSLQAGGGTDTQYF.

CDR3 protein: CASSSRTYSSYEQYF. The DNA for the CDR3 is TGTGCCAGCAGCTCCAGGACTTATAGCTCCTACGAGCAGTACTTC. The V call is TRBV5-4, the J call TRBJ2-7; perhaps TRBD2 as D (5 bases). The CDR3 runs 15 residues. Germline lookup yields CDR1 SGHNT and CDR2 YYREEE (reference sequence). V shed 3 bases and J shed 0 bases, with 13 bases lying between them. Supplemented by reference TRBV5-4 and TRBJ2-7, the full variable domain reads ETGVTQSPTHLIKTRGQQVTLRCSSQSGHNTVSWYQQALGQGPQFIFQYYREEENGRGNFPPRFSGLQFPNYSSELNVNALELDDSALYLCASSSRTYSSYEQYFGPGTRLTVT.

The chain carries TRBV29-1 and TRBJ2-5, with 11 bases matching TRBD1. Trimming removed 6 bases from V and 4 bases from J; junction bases left unmatched: 10. The CDR3 is made up of 15 amino acids. Germline V gene lookup returns CDR1 SQVTM and CDR2 ANQGSEA. CDR3 DNA: TGCAGCGTCACTCGGACAGGGGGCGCTTCAGAGACCCAGTACTTC. It encodes CSVTRTGGASETQYF.

The V gene is TRBV6-6, the J gene TRBJ2-3; a possible D gene is TRBD1 (6 bases). V lost 6 bases and J lost 2, with 18 bases in between. Germline V lookup: CDR1 MNHNY, CDR2 SVGAGI (reference sequence). The CDR3 runs to 16 residues. The CDR3 here is CASRPNRAIITDTQYF. The CDR3 bases are TGTGCCAGCAGACCCAACAGGGCTATCATCACAGATACGCAGTATTTT.

The chain couples TRBV29-1 to TRBJ1-2, with D unclear. This CDR3 is built from 12 residues. Germline assignment: CDR1 SQVTM and CDR2 ANQGSEA. With 4 bases removed from V and 8 bases from J, the gap between germline ends came to 14 bases. Here the CDR3 reads CSVGSAGEGYTF. As DNA, the CDR3 is TGCAGCGTTGGATCGGCCGGGGAGGGCTACACCTTC.

The genes are TRBV4-1 and TRBJ2-1, with D possibly matching TRBD2 (6 bases). CDR1 is MGHRA and CDR2 is YSYEKL in the germline V gene. V dropped 1 base and J dropped 15 bases, with 19 bases sitting between them. The CDR3 spans 14 residues. CDR3 coding DNA: TGCGCCAGCAGCCAAGGTGGGCAGACTAGGTCGACGTTCTTC. Residues: CASSQGGQTRSTFF.